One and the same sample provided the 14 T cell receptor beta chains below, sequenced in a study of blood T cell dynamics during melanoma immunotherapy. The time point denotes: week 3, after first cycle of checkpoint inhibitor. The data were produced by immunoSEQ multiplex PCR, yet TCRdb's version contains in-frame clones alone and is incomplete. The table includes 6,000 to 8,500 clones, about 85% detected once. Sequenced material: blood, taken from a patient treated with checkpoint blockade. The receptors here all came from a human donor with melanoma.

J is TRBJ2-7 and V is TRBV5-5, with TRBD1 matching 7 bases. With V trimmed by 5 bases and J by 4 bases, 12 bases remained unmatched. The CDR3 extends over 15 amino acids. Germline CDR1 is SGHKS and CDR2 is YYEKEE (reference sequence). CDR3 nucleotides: TGTGCCAGCAGTTTTGCCCCGGGACAGAGTTACGAGCAGTACGTC. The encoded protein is CASSFAPGQSYEQYV.

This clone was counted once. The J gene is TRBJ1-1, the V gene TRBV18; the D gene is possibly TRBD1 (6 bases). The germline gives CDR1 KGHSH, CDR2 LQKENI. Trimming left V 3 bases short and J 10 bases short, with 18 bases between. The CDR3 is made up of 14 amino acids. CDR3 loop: CASSPLGPGAAAFF. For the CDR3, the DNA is TGTGCCAGCTCACCTCTCGGGCCGGGGGCGGCAGCTTTCTTT.

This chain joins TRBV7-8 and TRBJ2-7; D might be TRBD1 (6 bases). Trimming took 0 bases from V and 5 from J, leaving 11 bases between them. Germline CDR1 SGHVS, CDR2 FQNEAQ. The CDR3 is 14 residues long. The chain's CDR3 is CASSLAGTRNEQYF. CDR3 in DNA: TGTGCCAGCAGCTTAGCAGGGACACGGAACGAGCAGTACTTC.

The CDR3 spells CAISENRGEQPQHF. CDR3 coding DNA: TGTGCCATCAGTGAGAACAGGGGTGAACAGCCCCAGCATTTT. The chain recombines TRBV10-3 with TRBJ1-5; 7 nucleotides agree with TRBD1. V trimming: 2 bases; J trimming: 7 bases; junction bases outside the gene matches: 5. The CDR3 contains 14 residues. Germline CDR1 is ENHRY and CDR2 is SYGVKD.

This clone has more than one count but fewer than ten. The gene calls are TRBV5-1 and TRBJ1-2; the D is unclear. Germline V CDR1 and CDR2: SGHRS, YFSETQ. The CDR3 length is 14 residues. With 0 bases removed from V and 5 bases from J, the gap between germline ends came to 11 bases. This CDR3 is CASSLDTEGYGYTF. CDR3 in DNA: TGCGCCAGCAGCTTGGACACGGAGGGATATGGCTACACCTTC.

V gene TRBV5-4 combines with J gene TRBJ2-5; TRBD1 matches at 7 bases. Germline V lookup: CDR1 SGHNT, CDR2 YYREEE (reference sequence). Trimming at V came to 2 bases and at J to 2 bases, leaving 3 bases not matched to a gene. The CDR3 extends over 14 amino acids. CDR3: CASSFRRGQETQYF. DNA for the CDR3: TGTGCCAGCAGCTTCCGCAGGGGGCAAGAGACCCAGTACTTC.

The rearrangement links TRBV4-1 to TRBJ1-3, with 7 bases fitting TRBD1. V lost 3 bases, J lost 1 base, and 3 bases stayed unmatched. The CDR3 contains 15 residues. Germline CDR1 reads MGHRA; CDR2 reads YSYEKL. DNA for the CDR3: TGCGCCAGCAGCCAGACAGGGCTGTCTGGAAACACCATATATTTT. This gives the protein CASSQTGLSGNTIYF.

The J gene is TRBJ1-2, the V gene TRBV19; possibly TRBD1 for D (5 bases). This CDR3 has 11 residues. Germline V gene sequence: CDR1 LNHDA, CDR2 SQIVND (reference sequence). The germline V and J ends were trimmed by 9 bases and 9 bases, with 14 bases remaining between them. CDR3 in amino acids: CASQTEARYTF. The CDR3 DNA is TGTGCCAGCCAGACAGAGGCCCGCTACACCTTC.

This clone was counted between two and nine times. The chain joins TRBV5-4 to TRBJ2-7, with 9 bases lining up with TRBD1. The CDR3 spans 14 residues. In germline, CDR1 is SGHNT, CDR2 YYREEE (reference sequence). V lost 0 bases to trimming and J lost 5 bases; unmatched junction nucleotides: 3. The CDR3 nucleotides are TGTGCCAGCAGCTTGGCGGGACAGGGAGACGAGCAGTACGTC. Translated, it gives CASSLAGQGDEQYV.

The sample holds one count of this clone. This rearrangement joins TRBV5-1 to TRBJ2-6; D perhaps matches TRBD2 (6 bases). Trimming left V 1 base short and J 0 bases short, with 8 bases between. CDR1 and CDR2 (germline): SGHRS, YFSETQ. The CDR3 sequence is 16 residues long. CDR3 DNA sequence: TGCGCCAGCAGCTTGAACGGGGGCTCTGGGGCCAACGTCCTGACTTTC. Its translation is CASSLNGGSGANVLTF.

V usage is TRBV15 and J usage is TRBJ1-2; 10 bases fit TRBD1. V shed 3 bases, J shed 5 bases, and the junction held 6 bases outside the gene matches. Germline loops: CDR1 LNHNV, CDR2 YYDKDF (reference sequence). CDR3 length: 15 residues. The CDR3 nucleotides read TGTGCCACCAGCAGTGCCGGGACAGGGGTGTATGGCTACACCTTC. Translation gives CATSSAGTGVYGYTF.

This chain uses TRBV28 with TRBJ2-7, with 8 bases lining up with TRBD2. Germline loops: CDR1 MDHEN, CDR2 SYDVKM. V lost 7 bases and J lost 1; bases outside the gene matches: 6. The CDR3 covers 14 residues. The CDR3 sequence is CASNERGSSYEQYF. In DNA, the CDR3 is TGTGCCAGCAACGAGCGGGGGTCTTCCTACGAGCAGTACTTC.

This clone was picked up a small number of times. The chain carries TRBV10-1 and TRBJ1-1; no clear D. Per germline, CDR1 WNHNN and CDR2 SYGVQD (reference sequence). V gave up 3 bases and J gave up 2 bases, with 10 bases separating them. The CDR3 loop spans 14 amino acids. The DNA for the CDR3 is TGCGCCAGCAGTGATCTGTCGTCTAACACTGAAGCTTTCTTT. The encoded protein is CASSDLSSNTEAFF.

For the CDR3, the DNA is TGTGCCAGTAGTAGTAGAATGATCGGCAATCAGCCCCAGCATTTT. Protein: CASSSRMIGNQPQHF. The chain is built from TRBV19 and TRBJ1-5; no definite D call. The CDR3 extends over 15 amino acids. V lost 4 bases, J lost 2 bases, and 12 bases lay in between. From germline, CDR1 is LNHDA and CDR2 SQIVND (reference sequence). Full variable domain (rest looked up from reference TRBV19 and TRBJ1-5): DGGITQSPKYLFRKEGQNVTLSCEQNLNHDAMYWYRQDPGQGLRLIYYSQIVNDFQKGDIAEGYSVSREKKESFPLTVTSAQKNPTAFYLCASSSRMIGNQPQHFGDGTRLSIL.